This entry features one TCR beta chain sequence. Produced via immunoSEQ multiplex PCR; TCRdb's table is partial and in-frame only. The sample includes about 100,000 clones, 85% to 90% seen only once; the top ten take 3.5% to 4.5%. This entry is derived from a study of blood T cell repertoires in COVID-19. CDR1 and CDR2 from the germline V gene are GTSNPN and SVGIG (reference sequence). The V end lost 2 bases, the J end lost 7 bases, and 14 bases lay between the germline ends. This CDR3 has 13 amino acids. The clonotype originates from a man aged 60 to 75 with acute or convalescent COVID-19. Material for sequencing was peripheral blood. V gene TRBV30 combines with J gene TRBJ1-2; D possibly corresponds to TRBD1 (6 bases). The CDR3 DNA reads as TGTGCCTGGAGTCCCCACAGGGATGGTGGCTACACCTTC. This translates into CAWSPHRDGGYTF.